What follows describes a single TCR beta chain. The source of the sample is a study of blood T cell repertoires in COVID-19. Looking at the study overall: Whether acute or convalescent, the COVID-19 samples came from the United States, Italy and Spain. The analysed material was cDNA or gDNA that came from T cells, B-cell-depleted T cells, or PBMCs.

The V segment lost 4 bases and the J segment 6 bases; nucleotides outside the gene matches: 8. The CDR3 spans 17 residues. The germline V gene has CDR1 SEHNR and CDR2 FQNEAQ (reference sequence). Source study methods: How many nucleated cells were present was estimated from reference gene primer amplification. Produced via immunoSEQ multiplex PCR; TCRdb's table is partial and in-frame only. The DNA was the basis for D and trimming; V, J and clone size are from that table. The sample contains 60,000 to 80,000 clones, 80% to 85% of which appear only once. J is TRBJ2-1 and V is TRBV7-9; 14 bases map to TRBD2. The sample consisted of peripheral blood. The receptor's source is a man aged 50-60 years with active COVID-19. Here the CDR3 DNA reads TGTGCCAGCAGCTCACGGACTAGCGGGAGGTTAGTCAATGAGCAGTTCTTC. The encoded protein is CASSSRTSGRLVNEQFF. Together with reference TRBV7-9 and TRBJ2-1, the CDR3 gives the full variable domain: DTGVSQNPRHKITKRGQNVTFRCDPISEHNRLYWYRQTLGQGPEFLTYFQNEAQLEKSRLLSDRFSAERPKGSFSTLEIQRTEQGDSAMYLCASSSRTSGRLVNEQFFGPGTRLTVL.